Below, 16 T cell receptor beta chains from the same sample are listed, as sequenced in a study of regulatory T cells in long-lasting Graves disease. According to the study, TCR beta libraries were built with iRepertoire HTBI primers and CDR3-region Arm-PCR. TCRdb recomputed calls from the multiplex PCR reads with MiXCR, one row per CDR3 protein. The table has roughly 400,000 distinct CDR3 sequences, 15% seen once. The sample's time point: newly diagnosed GD, antithyroid drugs for less than 3 months. PBMCs were the source of the RNA used for TCR sequencing. These records were also assigned to another study, of T cells in Graves' hyperthyroidism and ophthalmopathy.

This material consisted of peripheral blood mononuclear cells (PBMCs), taken at new diagnosis, from a patient treated with antithyroid drugs. The receptors come from a woman in her forties with Graves disease.

This chain connects TRBV20-1 to TRBJ2-3; D tentatively reads TRBD1 or TRBD2 (5 bases each). The CDR3 is 13 residues long. Between the trimmed V and J ends, which lost 5 bases and 1 base, there was a span of 10 bases. CDR1 is DFQATT and CDR2 is SNEGSKA in the germline V gene (reference sequence). The CDR3 loop is CSAWDERTDTQYF. The CDR3 DNA sequence: TGCAGTGCTTGGGACGAACGCACAGATACGCAGTATTTT.

In this sample, this clonotype turned up many times. V gene TRBV27 combines with J gene TRBJ2-1; D remains unclear. Germline V gene lookup returns CDR1 MNHEY and CDR2 SMNVEV (reference sequence). The CDR3 covers 14 residues. The V and J ends lost 0 bases and 6 bases respectively, with 9 bases between them. The CDR3 loop reads CASSLSVRSNEQFF. DNA for the CDR3: TGTGCCAGCAGTTTATCGGTTCGGAGCAATGAGCAGTTCTTC.

At least ten counts were recorded for this clonotype. The chain recombines TRBV2 with TRBJ1-1; D ambiguous. Trimming removed 0 bases at V and 3 bases at J, with 5 bases between. Germline CDR1 SNHLY, CDR2 FYNNEI. The CDR3 covers 13 residues. The CDR3 nucleotides are TGTGCCAGCAGTGAAGCGAGACACACTGAAGCTTTCTTT. It is translated as CASSEARHTEAFF.

This clonotype was observed at least ten times. The chain has TRBV27 and TRBJ2-3; maybe TRBD2 (5 bases). CDR3 length: 14 residues. Trimming stripped 5 bases from V and 4 bases from J, with 13 bases between. Germline V gene sequence: CDR1 MNHEY, CDR2 SMNVEV (reference sequence). CDR3 in amino acids: CASSRGFAADTQYF. The CDR3 nucleotides read TGTGCCAGCAGTCGGGGATTTGCGGCAGATACGCAGTATTTT.

This chain connects TRBV5-4 to TRBJ2-7; tentatively, D is TRBD2 (6 bases). V was clipped by 0 bases and J by 2 bases, with 9 bases between them. CDR1 SGHNT and CDR2 YYREEE come from the germline V gene (reference sequence). This CDR3 has 14 residues. The CDR3 bases are TGTGCCAGCAGCTTGGGCGGGGCCCCCTACGAGCAGTACTTC. This sequence encodes CASSLGGAPYEQYF. Looking up the rest from reference TRBV5-4 and TRBJ2-7 gives the full variable domain: ETGVTQSPTHLIKTRGQQVTLRCSSQSGHNTVSWYQQALGQGPQFIFQYYREEENGRGNFPPRFSGLQFPNYSSELNVNALELDDSALYLCASSLGGAPYEQYFGPGTRLTVT.

This clonotype was seen at least ten times. The genes are TRBV20-1 and TRBJ2-1; 9 bases are shared with TRBD2. The CDR3 contains 13 residues. The germline V gene has CDR1 DFQATT and CDR2 SNEGSKA (reference sequence). With V trimmed by 6 bases and J by 16 bases, 16 bases remained unmatched. CDR3 bases: TGCAGTGCCACAAGGACTGGGGTAGCGGGAGAATTCTTC. It translates to CSATRTGVAGEFF.

This clonotype was recorded many times. Since a much larger clone is just one base distant, this may be a read error. The rearrangement joins TRBV3-1 to TRBJ2-7; D is possibly TRBD2 (5 bases). CDR1 LGHDT and CDR2 YNNKEL come from the germline V gene (reference sequence). Trimming removed 1 base at V and 2 bases at J, with 6 bases between. The CDR3 sequence is 13 residues long. The CDR3 here is CASSQGGTYEQYF. CDR3 DNA sequence: TGTGCCAGCAGCCAAGGAGGGACCTACGAGCAGTACTTC.

At least ten counts were recorded for this clonotype. The rearrangement links TRBV18 to TRBJ2-5; D may match TRBD1 or TRBD2 (5 bases each). V lost 1 base, J lost 7 bases, and 10 bases lay in between. The CDR3 length is 13 residues. In germline, CDR1 is KGHSH, CDR2 LQKENI. CDR3 region: CASSPRPGGTQYF. DNA for the CDR3: TGTGCCAGCTCACCACGGCCTGGGGGGACCCAGTACTTC.

This clonotype was recorded at least ten times. V gene TRBV28 combines with J gene TRBJ2-7; 13 positions agree with TRBD2. CDR3 length: 23 residues. Germline values: CDR1 MDHEN, CDR2 SYDVKM. V shed 4 bases and J 0 bases; nucleotides not matched to a gene: 24. CDR3 nucleotides: TGTGCCAGCAGTTCAAGACCTCGAATTTACCCGGGACTAGCGGGACCACCCTCCTACGAGCAGTACTTC. Protein sequence: CASSSRPRIYPGLAGPPSYEQYF. Looking up the rest from reference TRBV28 and TRBJ2-7 gives the full variable domain: DVKVTQSSRYLVKRTGEKVFLECVQDMDHENMFWYRQDPGLGLRLIYFSYDVKMKEKGDIPEGYSVSREKKERFSLILESASTNQTSMYLCASSSRPRIYPGLAGPPSYEQYFGPGTRLTVT.

Regarding this clonotype: A much larger clone lies one base from this, so it may be a read error. The chain recombines TRBV29-1 with TRBJ2-5, with TRBD1 as a possible D gene (6 bases). The length of the CDR3 is 18 residues. The V gene's germline CDR1 is SQVTM and CDR2 ANQGSEA. V gave up 6 bases and J gave up 5 bases, with 31 bases separating them. The CDR3 loop reads CSVRPTLRGRHFGETQYF. DNA for the CDR3: TGCAGCGTCCGCCCGACCTTGAGGGGGAGACACTTTGGGGAGACCCAGTACTTC.

This clonotype came up a few times. The chain couples TRBV4-1 to TRBJ2-6, with D possibly matching TRBD2 (5 bases). The CDR3 length is 17 residues. From germline, CDR1 is MGHRA and CDR2 YSYEKL. Trimming removed 0 bases from V and 2 bases from J, with 11 bases in between. CDR3 nucleotides: TGCGCCAGCAGCCAAGATGCCGCGGGCCCTGGGGCCAACGTCCTGACTTTC. Its translation is CASSQDAAGPGANVLTF.

This clonotype was seen many times. The chain has TRBV11-1 and TRBJ1-1; TRBD1 might be the D (5 bases). The CDR3 has 15 amino acids. Germline V CDR1 and CDR2: SGHAT, FQDESV (reference sequence). V lost 4 bases to trimming and J lost 3 bases, with 15 bases between them. CDR3 sequence (DNA): TGTGCCAGCAGCTCGTGGGGAGGGGTTGACACTGAAGCTTTCTTT. Translation: CASSSWGGVDTEAFF.

Turning to this clonotype: A much larger clone differs by one base, so this may be a read error. The V gene is TRBV3-1, the J gene TRBJ2-7; unclear D gene. Per germline, CDR1 LGHDT and CDR2 YNNKEL (reference sequence). The CDR3 has 12 residues. The ends were cut back, 4 bases at V and 9 bases at J, with 13 bases in the middle. CDR3 in DNA: TGTGCCAGCAGCCCAGCCCCAGGCGCGCAGTACTTC. Translated, it gives CASSPAPGAQYF.

The chain recombines TRBV9 with TRBJ1-4; D is perhaps TRBD1 (6 bases). This CDR3 has 15 residues. Germline V lookup: CDR1 SGDLS, CDR2 YYNGEE. Trimming cost V 4 bases and J 10 bases, with 20 bases left between them. This CDR3 is CASSLSGREGGKLFF. CDR3 nucleotides: TGTGCCAGCAGCCTTTCTGGGCGCGAGGGGGGAAAACTGTTTTTT.

This clonotype was counted ten times or more. The genes are TRBV29-1 and TRBJ2-5; tentatively, D is TRBD1 (5 bases). CDR3 length: 13 residues. The V end was cut by 6 bases, the J end by 7 bases, with 18 bases between. Per germline, CDR1 SQVTM and CDR2 ANQGSEA. CDR3 protein: CSVLGQGIGTQYF. CDR3 bases: TGCAGCGTCCTGGGGCAGGGTATAGGGACCCAGTACTTC.

This clonotype was recorded many times. Germline and junction disagree at one end, which may indicate a read error. The chain joins TRBV6-4 to TRBJ1-1; TRBD1 matches 7 bases. CDR1 is MRHNA, CDR2 SNTAGT, per germline. The CDR3 totals 14 residues. The CDR3 DNA follows: TGTGCCAGCAGGCCGCAGGGGGGGAACACTGAGGCTTTCTTT. It yields the protein CASRPQGGNTEAFF.